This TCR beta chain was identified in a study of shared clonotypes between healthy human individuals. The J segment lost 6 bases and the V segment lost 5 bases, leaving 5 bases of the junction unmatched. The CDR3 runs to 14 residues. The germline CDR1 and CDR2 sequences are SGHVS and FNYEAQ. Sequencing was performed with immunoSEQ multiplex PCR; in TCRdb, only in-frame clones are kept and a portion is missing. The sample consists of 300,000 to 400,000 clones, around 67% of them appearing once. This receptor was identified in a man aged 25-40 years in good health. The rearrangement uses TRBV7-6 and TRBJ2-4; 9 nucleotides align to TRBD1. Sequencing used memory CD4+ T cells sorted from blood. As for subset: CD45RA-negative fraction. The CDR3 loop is CASSPPGQGNIQYF. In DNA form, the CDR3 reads TGTGCCAGCAGCCCCCCGGGACAGGGAAACATTCAGTACTTC.